This passage covers 32 T cell receptor beta chains from one sample sequenced in a study of PD-1 blockade in classical Hodgkin lymphoma (dated by TCRdb to 2018 to 2021). Library preparation used the immunoSEQ multiplex PCR assay. As stored in TCRdb, this immuneACCESS dataset retains in-frame rearrangements with V and J assigned. A fraction of the clones does not appear; measured against another copy, unresolved V genes explain less than half of the discrepancy, and the remainder lacks a known reason. Recorded for this sample are 90,000 to 100,000 clones; around four fifths of them occurred a single time. Around 8.9% of the sample belongs to the ten largest clones. The time point label corresponds to: cycle 4 day 1 (C4D1), after six to seven weeks of nivolumab. Relapse after autologous stem cell transplantation had occurred in all trial patients, and cohorts A, B and C were distinguished by prior brentuximab vedotin exposure.

Sequences were derived from peripheral blood mononuclear cells (PBMCs), sampled before the fourth cycle of nivolumab. Receptors were obtained from a human donor with classical Hodgkin lymphoma.

This clone was counted between two and nine times. This chain connects TRBV9 to TRBJ2-5, with D possibly being TRBD2 (6 bases). Germline V CDR1 and CDR2: SGDLS, YYNGEE. Deletions cut 2 bases from V and 3 bases from J, with 17 bases between. CDR3 size: 16 residues. The CDR3 DNA is TGTGCCAGCAGCGTCCTCGGAGGGGCTAGCAAAGAGACCCAGTACTTC. Its protein product is CASSVLGGASKETQYF.

The rearrangement uses TRBV18 and TRBJ2-3; D call uncertain. Germline V gives CDR1 KGHSH, CDR2 LQKENI. The V end was cut by 2 bases, the J end by 0 bases, with 3 bases between. The CDR3 loop spans 13 amino acids. CDR3 sequence (DNA): TGTGCCAGCTCACCATCAAGCACAGATACGCAGTATTTT. Translated, it gives CASSPSSTDTQYF. Supplemented by reference TRBV18 and TRBJ2-3, the full variable domain reads NAGVMQNPRHLVRRRGQEARLRCSPMKGHSHVYWYRQLPEEGLKFMVYLQKENIIDESGMPKERFSAEFPKEGPSILRIQQVVRGDSAAYFCASSPSSTDTQYFGPGTRLTVL.

This chain uses TRBV12-2 with TRBJ2-1; the DNA was not compared with TRBD2, the D call given in the table. TRBV12-2 is shown as a pseudogene. The CDR3 sequence is 18 residues long. CDR3 amino acids: CASRLASTSRSSYNEQFF. CDR3 bases: TGTGCAAGTCGCTTAGCATCCACTAGCCGGAGCTCCTACAATGAGCAGTTCTTC.

The chain is built from TRBV2 and TRBJ2-5; TRBD1 matches at 8 bases. CDR1 is SNHLY, CDR2 FYNNEI, per germline. The CDR3 totals 15 residues. The ends lost 7 bases at V and 5 bases at J; junction bases unmatched: 12. The chain's CDR3 is CASKMDRQGWETQYF. For the CDR3, the DNA is TGTGCCAGCAAGATGGACAGACAGGGGTGGGAGACCCAGTACTTC. Full variable domain (remainder filled in from reference TRBV2 and TRBJ2-5): EPEVTQTPSHQVTQMGQEVILRCVPISNHLYFYWYRQILGQKVEFLVSFYNNEISEKSEIFDDQFSVERPDGSNFTLKIRSTKLEDSAMYFCASKMDRQGWETQYFGPGTRLLVL.

This clone appeared a few times. The sample carries other DNA sequences with the same CDR3. This chain joins TRBV7-2 and TRBJ2-7; D uncertain. Germline V gives CDR1 SGHTA, CDR2 FQGNSA. The CDR3 has 11 amino acids. Trimming took 5 bases from V and 2 from J, leaving 4 bases between them. The CDR3 region has the DNA TGTGCCAGCAGCGCCGCCTACGAGCAGTACTTC. Translated: CASSAAYEQYF.

CDR3 sequence: CASTRQAAGSSTDTQYF. The CDR3 DNA reads TGCGCCAGCACCCGACAGGCAGCGGGATCTAGCACAGATACGCAGTATTTT. J is TRBJ2-3 and V is TRBV5-1, with a possible D match to TRBD2 (7 bases). The V gene's germline CDR1 is SGHRS and CDR2 YFSETQ. Trimming removed 6 bases at V and 0 bases at J, with 20 bases between. The CDR3 length is 17 residues.

The chain employs TRBV6-6 and TRBJ2-2; D is unresolved. The CDR3 length is 11 residues. V was clipped by 7 bases and J by 7 bases, with 7 bases between them. CDR1 is MNHNY, CDR2 SVGAGI, per germline (reference sequence). CDR3 nucleotide sequence: TGTGCCAGCACGTCGGGCGGGGAGCTGTTTTTT. Amino acid sequence: CASTSGGELFF.

This chain joins TRBV7-9 and TRBJ2-7, with D tentatively TRBD1 or TRBD2 (6 bases each). Trimming took 1 base from V and 2 from J, leaving 12 bases between them. CDR3 length equals 15 residues. Looked up from germline, CDR1 is SEHNR and CDR2 is FQNEAQ (reference sequence). The CDR3 protein is CASSLVGGTPYEQYF. Written as DNA, the CDR3 is TGTGCCAGCAGCTTAGTGGGGGGCACTCCCTACGAGCAGTACTTC.

The V gene is TRBV2, the J gene TRBJ1-6; the D is unclear. The CDR3 is 13 residues long. Looked up from germline, CDR1 is SNHLY and CDR2 is FYNNEI. V was shortened by 8 bases and J by 7 bases, with 12 bases between the two germline ends. CDR3 in DNA: TGTGCCAGCCGTTTCAGCCGGAATTCACCCCTCCACTTT. Amino acids: CASRFSRNSPLHF.

The rearrangement links TRBV30 to TRBJ2-5, with 13 bases matching TRBD2. Germline V gene lookup returns CDR1 GTSNPN and CDR2 SVGIG (reference sequence). This CDR3 contains 18 residues. J lost 1 base, V lost 1 base, and 9 bases had no gene match. In nucleotides, the CDR3 is TGTGCCTGGAGTGATGGGACTAGCGGGGCTGGCCTCCAAGAGACCCAGTACTTC. Translated, it gives CAWSDGTSGAGLQETQYF.

V gene TRBV2 combines with J gene TRBJ1-2; 7 positions agree with TRBD1. Germline CDR1 is SNHLY and CDR2 is FYNNEI. V lost 2 bases to trimming and J lost 6 bases; unmatched junction nucleotides: 9. The CDR3 has 15 amino acids. The CDR3 reads CASSETGQVANGYTF. CDR3 bases: TGTGCCAGCAGTGAAACCGGACAGGTCGCGAATGGCTACACCTTC. Full variable domain (remainder filled in from reference TRBV2 and TRBJ1-2): EPEVTQTPSHQVTQMGQEVILRCVPISNHLYFYWYRQILGQKVEFLVSFYNNEISEKSEIFDDQFSVERPDGSNFTLKIRSTKLEDSAMYFCASSETGQVANGYTFGSGTRLTVV.

The chain carries TRBV25-1 and TRBJ1-5, with a tentative D call TRBD1 (5 bases). V was shortened by 3 bases and J by 3 bases, with 12 bases between the two germline ends. The CDR3 contains 15 residues. The V gene's germline CDR1 is MGHDK and CDR2 SYGVNS. CDR3 sequence: CASSDSTGPNQPQHF. CDR3 sequence (DNA): TGTGCCAGCAGTGACTCTACAGGACCCAATCAGCCCCAGCATTTT. Drawing the rest from reference TRBV25-1 and TRBJ1-5, the complete variable domain is EADIYQTPRYLVIGTGKKITLECSQTMGHDKMYWYQQDPGMELHLIHYSYGVNSTEKGDLSSESTVSRIRTEHFPLTLESARPSHTSQYLCASSDSTGPNQPQHFGDGTRLSIL.

V and J are TRBV4-2 and TRBJ2-5, with 11 bases lining up with TRBD2. Trimming removed 0 bases from V and 0 bases from J; junction bases left unmatched: 6. CDR3 length equals 18 residues. Germline V gene data show CDR1 as LGHNA and CDR2 as YNFKEQ. The CDR3 is CASSQERLAGPDQETQYF. In nucleotides, the CDR3 is TGTGCCAGCAGCCAAGAACGACTAGCGGGACCTGACCAAGAGACCCAGTACTTC.

The V gene is TRBV6-1, the J gene TRBJ1-2, with D maybe TRBD1 (6 bases). The CDR3 has 16 amino acids. Germline V CDR1 and CDR2: MNHNS, SASEGT. V gave up 1 base and J gave up 0 bases, with 12 bases separating them. The CDR3 is CASSEVTGRTNYGYTF. CDR3 DNA sequence: TGTGCCAGCAGTGAAGTAACAGGGCGGACTAACTATGGCTACACCTTC.

This rearrangement joins TRBV18 to TRBJ2-1; 8 nucleotides line up with TRBD1. This CDR3 region has 14 residues. V lost 3 bases and J lost 8; bases outside the gene matches: 6. Germline V CDR1 and CDR2: KGHSH, LQKENI. The CDR3 DNA reads as TGTGCCAGCTCACCCGGACAGGGCTGGGATGAGCAGTTCTTC. Encoded protein: CASSPGQGWDEQFF.

This sequence joins TRBV10-3 and TRBJ2-5, with 9 bases lining up with TRBD1. CDR1 and CDR2 from the germline V gene are ENHRY and SYGVKD. V shed 0 bases and J 5 bases; nucleotides not matched to a gene: 7. The CDR3 runs 16 residues. The CDR3 DNA follows: TGTGCCATCAGTGAGTCGACACAGGGGGCGGGTGAGACCCAGTACTTC. It translates to CAISESTQGAGETQYF.

This clone has just one count. This chain links TRBV6-1 with TRBJ1-2; 7 bases line up with TRBD1. This CDR3 contains 15 residues. V dropped 6 bases and J dropped 4; count of bases not matched to a gene: 11. Germline-derived CDR1 and CDR2 are MNHNS and SASEGT. DNA for the CDR3: TGTGCCAGCAGCTCCGGGACAGTACTTTTCTATGGCTACACCTTC. Its translation: CASSSGTVLFYGYTF.

This sequence joins TRBV7-9 and TRBJ2-5, with 9 nucleotides matching TRBD2. In germline, CDR1 is SEHNR, CDR2 FQNEAQ (reference sequence). With V trimmed by 5 bases and J by 5 bases, 9 bases remained unmatched. CDR3 size: 15 residues. The CDR3 DNA follows: TGTGCCAGCAGCACGGGGGGGACTAGCCGGGAGACCCAGTACTTC. Translating it yields CASSTGGTSRETQYF.

J is TRBJ2-4 and V is TRBV20-1; D is undetermined. Germline CDR1 DFQATT, CDR2 SNEGSKA (reference sequence). The germline V and J ends were trimmed by 0 bases and 8 bases, with 5 bases remaining between them. CDR3 length equals 11 residues. The CDR3, as DNA: TGCAGTGCTAGAGATGCCCACATTCAGTACTTC. Encoded protein: CSARDAHIQYF.

This chain joins TRBV18 and TRBJ2-5; 7 bases fit TRBD1. The J segment lost 5 bases and the V segment lost 0 bases, leaving 3 bases of the junction unmatched. CDR3 length equals 14 residues. Germline V gene sequence: CDR1 KGHSH, CDR2 LQKENI. CDR3 nucleotide sequence: TGTGCCAGCTCACCACCGTCGACAGGGGAGACCCAGTACTTC. Encoded protein: CASSPPSTGETQYF.

The V and J genes are TRBV2 and TRBJ1-6; D is unclear. The germline V gene has CDR1 SNHLY and CDR2 FYNNEI. Trimming removed 9 bases from V and 0 bases from J, with 15 bases in between. This CDR3 has 16 residues. CDR3 bases: TGTGCCAGTGGAACTTCTCCGAGCTCCTATAATTCACCCCTCCACTTT. This encodes CASGTSPSSYNSPLHF.

This sequence joins TRBV18 and TRBJ2-7; 9 bases align to TRBD1. Germline lookup yields CDR1 KGHSH and CDR2 LQKENI. CDR3 length: 13 amino acids. Germline trimming cut 3 bases from V and 6 bases from J; bases unmatched to any gene: 3. CDR3 DNA sequence: TGTGCCAGCTCACCGGACAGGGGTGGCGAGCAGTACTTC. Translation: CASSPDRGGEQYF.

The chain couples TRBV7-9 to TRBJ2-5; D not resolved. Between the trimmed V and J ends, which lost 4 bases and 5 bases, there was a span of 8 bases. This CDR3 region has 12 residues. CDR1 is SEHNR, CDR2 FQNEAQ, per germline (reference sequence). Here the CDR3 reads CASSSLGETQYF. The CDR3, as DNA: TGTGCCAGCAGCTCCCTTGGTGAGACCCAGTACTTC.

The V and J genes are TRBV7-2 and TRBJ2-1, with D possibly being TRBD2 (6 bases). V was pared by 6 bases and J by 3 bases, with 15 bases between. The CDR3 has 15 residues. Germline CDR1 and CDR2: SGHTA and FQGNSA. CDR3 sequence: CASSLGERVYNEQFF. CDR3 coding DNA: TGTGCCAGCAGTTTGGGTGAGCGGGTCTACAATGAGCAGTTCTTC.

This clone was found once. The rearrangement joins TRBV19 to TRBJ2-4; 8 bases line up with TRBD1. Germline CDR1 is LNHDA and CDR2 is SQIVND (reference sequence). V gave up 3 bases and J gave up 3 bases; unmatched junction bases: 4. CDR3 length equals 15 residues. The CDR3 sequence: CASSMGTGGKNIQYF. CDR3 DNA sequence: TGTGCCAGTAGTATGGGGACAGGAGGCAAAAACATTCAGTACTTC. Together with reference TRBV19 and TRBJ2-4, the CDR3 gives the full variable domain: DGGITQSPKYLFRKEGQNVTLSCEQNLNHDAMYWYRQDPGQGLRLIYYSQIVNDFQKGDIAEGYSVSREKKESFPLTVTSAQKNPTAFYLCASSMGTGGKNIQYFGAGTRLSVL.

The V gene is TRBV27, the J gene TRBJ1-4; 7 bases are a match to TRBD1. V gave up 5 bases and J gave up 5 bases; unmatched junction bases: 5. Per the germline V gene, CDR1 is MNHEY and CDR2 is SMNVEV (reference sequence). The CDR3 runs 14 residues. CDR3 in DNA: TGTGCCAGCAGTCTAGGGGGCGCCAATGAAAAACTGTTTTTT. As protein: CASSLGGANEKLFF. The full variable domain, with the rest looked up from reference TRBV27 and TRBJ1-4, is EAQVTQNPRYLITVTGKKLTVTCSQNMNHEYMSWYRQDPGLGLRQIYYSMNVEVTDKGDVPEGYKVSRKEKRNFPLILESPSPNQTSLYFCASSLGGANEKLFFGSGTQLSVL.

This clone was seen a single time. The chain carries TRBV6-1 and TRBJ1-3; the D gene is possibly TRBD1 (5 bases). There are 15 residues in the CDR3. Trimming cost V 5 bases and J 0 bases, with 11 bases left between them. Germline CDR1 and CDR2: MNHNS and SASEGT. This CDR3 is CASSLDTISGNTIYF. In DNA form, the CDR3 reads TGTGCCAGCAGTCTGGACACTATCTCTGGAAACACCATATATTTT.

Regarding this clone: A junction end diverges from the germline sequence, so it may reflect a read error. The chain uses TRBV2 and TRBJ2-7; D is unresolved. The CDR3 length is 15 residues. Germline V gene sequence: CDR1 SNHLY, CDR2 FYNNEI. CDR3 protein: CASRWDVRMSSEQYF. The DNA of the CDR3 is TGTGCCAGCAGGTGGGATGTCAGGATGTCCTCCGAGCAGTACTTC.

The gene calls are TRBV10-1 and TRBJ2-2, with TRBD2 matching 9 bases. The CDR3 loop spans 18 amino acids. The trim removed 3 bases at V and 4 bases at J, leaving 12 bases unmatched. The germline CDR1 and CDR2 sequences are WNHNN and SYGVQD (reference sequence). The CDR3 DNA reads as TGCGCCAGCAGTGAAGGTGTGGCGGGAGGGCCTGGCACCGGGGAGCTGTTTTTT. Its translation is CASSEGVAGGPGTGELFF.

The chain recombines TRBV10-3 with TRBJ2-5; tentatively, D is TRBD1 (5 bases). CDR1 is ENHRY and CDR2 is SYGVKD in the germline V gene. V shed 0 bases and J shed 5 bases, with 7 bases lying between them. This CDR3 has 13 amino acids. CDR3 sequence reads: CAISESTAETQYF. The CDR3 coding sequence is TGTGCCATCAGTGAGTCGACAGCGGAGACCCAGTACTTC.

This clone appeared once. The genes are TRBV15 and TRBJ2-3; 9 bases align to TRBD1. Losses at the gene ends were 1 base for V and 9 bases for J; bases not matched to a gene: 2. Germline values: CDR1 LNHNV, CDR2 YYDKDF (reference sequence). This CDR3 comprises 13 residues. The CDR3 here is CATSRVGQGTQYF. The CDR3 bases are TGTGCCACCAGCAGAGTCGGACAGGGGACGCAGTATTTT.

CDR3 in amino acids: CASSSGQGAINEQYF. The DNA for the CDR3 is TGTGCCAGCAGCAGTGGACAGGGGGCAATTAACGAGCAGTACTTC. This chain links TRBV5-4 with TRBJ2-7; 11 bases align to TRBD1. Trimming at V came to 4 bases and at J to 5 bases, leaving 8 bases not matched to a gene. Germline V gives CDR1 SGHNT, CDR2 YYREEE (reference sequence). This CDR3 is 15 amino acids long.